The TCR beta chain under discussion was sequenced for a study of cytomegalovirus exposure and HLA in healthy donors. This clone turned up a few times. The germline V gene encodes CDR1 SGHRS and CDR2 YFSETQ. The ends lost 4 bases at V and 7 bases at J; junction bases unmatched: 8. The CDR3 runs 13 residues. Both 60 Vbeta primers and 13 Jbeta primers went into the PCR. Assay used: immunoSEQ multiplex PCR; TCRdb lists only in-frame clones, some missing. The sample includes 90,000 to 100,000 clones, about 80% of them seen just once. What was sequenced was PBMCs. This sequence joins TRBV5-1 and TRBJ2-7; 7 nucleotides match TRBD1. The receptor was isolated from a man in his forties in good health and CMV-seronegative. Here the CDR3 DNA reads TGCGCCAGCAGCCTGCAGACAGGGATTGAGCAGTACTTC. It yields the protein CASSLQTGIEQYF. The variable domain in full, with the rest retrieved from reference TRBV5-1 and TRBJ2-7, is KAGVTQTPRYLIKTRGQQVTLSCSPISGHRSVSWYQQTPGQGLQFLFEYFSETQRNKGNFPGRFSGRQFSNSRSEMNVSTLELGDSALYLCASSLQTGIEQYFGPGTRLTVT.